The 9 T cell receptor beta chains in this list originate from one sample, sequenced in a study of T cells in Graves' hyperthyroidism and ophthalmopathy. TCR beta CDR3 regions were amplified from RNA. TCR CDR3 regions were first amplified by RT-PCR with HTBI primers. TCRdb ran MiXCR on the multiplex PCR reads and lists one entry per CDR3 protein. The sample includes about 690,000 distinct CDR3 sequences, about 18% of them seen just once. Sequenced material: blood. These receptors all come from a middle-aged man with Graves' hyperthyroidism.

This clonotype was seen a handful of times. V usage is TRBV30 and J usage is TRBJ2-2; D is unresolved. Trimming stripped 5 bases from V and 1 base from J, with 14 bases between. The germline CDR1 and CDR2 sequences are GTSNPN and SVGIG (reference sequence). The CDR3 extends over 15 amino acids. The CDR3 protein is CAWVSEWGNTGELFF. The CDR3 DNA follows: TGTGCCTGGGTCTCCGAGTGGGGGAACACCGGGGAGCTGTTTTTT. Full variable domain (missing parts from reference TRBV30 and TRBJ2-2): SQTIHQWPATLVQPVGSPLSLECTVEGTSNPNLYWYRQAAGRGLQLLFYSVGIGQISSEVPQNLSASRPQDRQFILSSKKLLLSDSGFYLCAWVSEWGNTGELFFGEGSRLTVL.

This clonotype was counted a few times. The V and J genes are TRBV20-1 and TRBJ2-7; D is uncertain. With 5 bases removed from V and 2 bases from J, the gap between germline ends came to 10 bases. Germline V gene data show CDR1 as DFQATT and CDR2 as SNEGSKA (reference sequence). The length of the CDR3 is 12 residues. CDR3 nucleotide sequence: TGCAGTGCTGTGGGCAGGACCTACGAGCAGTACTTC. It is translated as CSAVGRTYEQYF.

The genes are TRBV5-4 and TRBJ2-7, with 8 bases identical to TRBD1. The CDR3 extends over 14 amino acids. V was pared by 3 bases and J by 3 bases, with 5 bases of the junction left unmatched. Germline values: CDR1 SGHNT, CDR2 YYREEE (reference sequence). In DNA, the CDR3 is TGTGCCAGCAGCTACGGACAGGGTCTCTACGAGCAGTACTTC. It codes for CASSYGQGLYEQYF.

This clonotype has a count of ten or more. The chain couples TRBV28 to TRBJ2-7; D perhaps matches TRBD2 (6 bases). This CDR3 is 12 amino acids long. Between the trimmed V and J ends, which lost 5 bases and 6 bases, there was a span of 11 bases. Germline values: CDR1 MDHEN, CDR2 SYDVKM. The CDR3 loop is CASSLRLVEQYF. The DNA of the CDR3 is TGTGCCAGCAGTCTAAGACTAGTCGAGCAGTACTTC.

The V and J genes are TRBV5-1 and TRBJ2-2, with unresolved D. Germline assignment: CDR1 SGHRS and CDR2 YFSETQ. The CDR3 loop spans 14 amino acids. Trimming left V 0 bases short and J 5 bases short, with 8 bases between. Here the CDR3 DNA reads TGCGCCAGCAGCTTGGGATCGGTAACCGGGGAGCTGTTTTTT. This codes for CASSLGSVTGELFF.

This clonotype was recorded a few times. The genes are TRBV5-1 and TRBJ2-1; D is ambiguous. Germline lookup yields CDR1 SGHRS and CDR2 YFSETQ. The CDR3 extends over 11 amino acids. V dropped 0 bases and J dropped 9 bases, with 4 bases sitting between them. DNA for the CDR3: TGCGCCAGCAGCTTGGATGGTGAGCAGTTCTTC. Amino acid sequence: CASSLDGEQFF. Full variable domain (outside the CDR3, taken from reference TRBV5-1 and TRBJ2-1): KAGVTQTPRYLIKTRGQQVTLSCSPISGHRSVSWYQQTPGQGLQFLFEYFSETQRNKGNFPGRFSGRQFSNSRSEMNVSTLELGDSALYLCASSLDGEQFFGPGTRLTVL.

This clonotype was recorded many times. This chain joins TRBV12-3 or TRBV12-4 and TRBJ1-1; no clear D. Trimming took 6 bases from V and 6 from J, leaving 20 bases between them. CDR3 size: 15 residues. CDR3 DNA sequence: TGTGCCAGCAGCCCTAGGTGGAGGGAGAAGGCTGAAGCTTTCTTT. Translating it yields CASSPRWREKAEAFF.

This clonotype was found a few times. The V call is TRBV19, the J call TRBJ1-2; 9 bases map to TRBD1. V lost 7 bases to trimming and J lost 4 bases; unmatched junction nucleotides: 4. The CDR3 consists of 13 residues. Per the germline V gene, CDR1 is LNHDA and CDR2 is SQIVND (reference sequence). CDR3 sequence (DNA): TGTGCCAGTAAACCGACAGGGGGCTATGGCTACACCTTC. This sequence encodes CASKPTGGYGYTF.

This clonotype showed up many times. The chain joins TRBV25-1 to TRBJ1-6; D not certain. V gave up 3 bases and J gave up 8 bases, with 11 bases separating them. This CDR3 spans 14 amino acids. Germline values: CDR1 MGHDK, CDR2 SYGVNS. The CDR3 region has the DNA TGTGCCAGCAGTGAGGGTAGGGCGGATTCACCCCTCCACTTT. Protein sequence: CASSEGRADSPLHF.